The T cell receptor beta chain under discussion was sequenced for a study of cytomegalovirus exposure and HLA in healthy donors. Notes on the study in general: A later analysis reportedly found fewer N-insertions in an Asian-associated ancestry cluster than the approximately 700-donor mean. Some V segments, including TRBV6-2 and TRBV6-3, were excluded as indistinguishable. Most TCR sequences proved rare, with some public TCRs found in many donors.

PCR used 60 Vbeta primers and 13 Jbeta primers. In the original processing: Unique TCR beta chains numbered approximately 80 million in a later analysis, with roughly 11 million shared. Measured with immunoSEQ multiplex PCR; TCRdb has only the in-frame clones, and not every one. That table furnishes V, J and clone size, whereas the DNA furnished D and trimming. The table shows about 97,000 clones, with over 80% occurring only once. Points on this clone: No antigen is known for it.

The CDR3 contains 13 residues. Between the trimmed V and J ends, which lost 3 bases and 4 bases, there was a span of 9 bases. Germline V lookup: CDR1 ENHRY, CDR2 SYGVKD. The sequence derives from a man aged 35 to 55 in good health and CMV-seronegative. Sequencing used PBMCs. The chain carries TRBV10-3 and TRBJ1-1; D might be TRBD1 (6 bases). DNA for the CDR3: TGTGCCATCAGTGACAGGGGACCCACTGAAGCTTTCTTT. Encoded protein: CAISDRGPTEAFF.